Described below is a single T cell receptor beta chain sequence and its context. Trimming took 3 bases from V and 6 from J; bases not matched to a gene: 10. The germline V gene has CDR1 KGHSH and CDR2 LQKENI. CDR3 length: 16 amino acids. Measured with immunoSEQ multiplex PCR; TCRdb has only the in-frame clones, and not every one. Among fewer than 350,000 clones listed, 70% to 90% were seen once. The data stem from a study of blood T cell repertoires in COVID-19. This TCR was sampled from a woman in her twenties or thirties with acute COVID-19. Sequencing used PBMCs or T cells enriched from blood (not recorded which). The chain couples TRBV18 to TRBJ1-5; TRBD1 aligns across 8 bases. As DNA, the CDR3 is TGTGCCAGCTCACCCTCCTCTTCAGGGGGCGGTCAGCCCCAGCATTTT. Translating gives CASSPSSSGGGQPQHF.